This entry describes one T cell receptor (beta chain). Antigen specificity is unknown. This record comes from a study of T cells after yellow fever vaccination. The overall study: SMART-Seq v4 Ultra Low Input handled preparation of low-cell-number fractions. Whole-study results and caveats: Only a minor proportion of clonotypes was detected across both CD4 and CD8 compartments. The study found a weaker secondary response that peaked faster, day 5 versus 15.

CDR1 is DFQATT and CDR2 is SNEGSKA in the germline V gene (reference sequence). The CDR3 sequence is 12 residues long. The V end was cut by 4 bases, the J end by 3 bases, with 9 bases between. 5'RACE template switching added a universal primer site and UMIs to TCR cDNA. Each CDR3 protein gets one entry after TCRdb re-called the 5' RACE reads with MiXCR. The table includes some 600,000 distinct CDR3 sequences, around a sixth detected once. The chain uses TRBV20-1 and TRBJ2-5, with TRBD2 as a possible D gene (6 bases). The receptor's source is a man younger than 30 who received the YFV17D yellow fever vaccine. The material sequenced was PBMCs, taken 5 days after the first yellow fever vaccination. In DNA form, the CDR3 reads TGCAGTGCTAACCCGGGGGAAGAGACCCAGTACTTC. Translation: CSANPGEETQYF.